This is a list of T cell receptor beta chains from one sample in a study of blood T cell repertoires in COVID-19. Produced via immunoSEQ multiplex PCR; TCRdb's table is partial and in-frame only. The table has 350,000 or so clones, about 90% seen once; the top ten hold over 0.8%. The specimen sequenced was PBMCs or T cells enriched from blood (not recorded which). All receptors come from a woman in her twenties or thirties who had recovered from COVID-19. Both conserved end residues are part of each CDR3. D genes are given only for firm matches. Some rows mark clone size as missing; the rest say once, few, many or name a class of expanded clone.

j_call clone_size v_call d_call cdr3_aa cdr3_nt
TRBJ2-3 . TRBV2 . CASRVYLDMTQYF TGTGCCAGCAGGGTTTACTTGGACATGACGCAGTATTTT
TRBJ1-5 . TRBV24-1 . CATSDRDDQPQHF TGTGCCACCAGTGACAGGGATGATCAGCCCCAGCATTTT
TRBJ2-1 medium-sized TRBV6-2/TRBV6-3 . CASSYPTGQHNEQFF TGTGCCAGCAGTTACCCCACTGGACAGCACAATGAGCAGTTCTTC
TRBJ2-2 . TRBV7-2 . CASSFAGTLNTGELFF TGTGCCAGCAGCTTCGCCGGGACACTGAACACCGGGGAGCTGTTTTTT
TRBJ1-2 few TRBV4-2 TRBD1 CASSPFRGQDKLGYTF TGTGCCAGCAGCCCCTTCAGGGGGCAAGACAAATTGGGCTACACCTTC
TRBJ1-1 . TRBV28 TRBD1 CASSFPQGGVRMSTEAFF TGTGCCAGCAGTTTTCCTCAAGGGGGCGTGCGGATGAGTACTGAAGCTTTCTTT
TRBJ2-7 . TRBV19 TRBD2 CASKGEGSYEQYF TGTGCCAGTAAAGGGGAGGGCTCCTACGAGCAGTACTTC
TRBJ1-5 . TRBV9 TRBD1 CASSVRGWNQPQHF TGTGCCAGCAGCGTCAGGGGGTGGAATCAGCCCCAGCATTTT
TRBJ1-1 . TRBV2 . CAGAGLNTEAFF TGTGCCGGGGCGGGGTTGAACACTGAAGCTTTCTTT
TRBJ2-1 . TRBV9 . CASSVDAGYNEQFF TGTGCCAGCAGCGTAGATGCAGGTTACAATGAGCAGTTCTTC
TRBJ1-6 . TRBV2 TRBD1 CASSDDRDSPLHF TGTGCCAGCAGTGACGACAGGGATTCACCCCTCCACTTT
TRBJ1-1 once TRBV14 . CASSQDSAYTEAFF TGTGCCAGCAGCCAAGACAGCGCTTACACTGAAGCTTTCTTT
TRBJ1-2 few TRBV25-1 . CASSGPGVNYGYTF TGTGCCAGCAGTGGTCCAGGGGTTAACTATGGCTACACCTTC
TRBJ2-7 . TRBV6-2/TRBV6-3 TRBD1 CASSPGQGARQYF TGTGCCAGCAGTCCGGGACAGGGAGCTCGGCAGTACTTC
TRBJ2-2 . TRBV12-3/TRBV12-4 TRBD2 CASSLGGAGELFF TGTGCCAGCAGTTTGGGGGGGGCCGGGGAGCTGTTTTTT
TRBJ1-4 . TRBV15 . CATSRRGSSEKLFF TGTGCCACCAGCAGAAGGGGATCTTCTGAAAAACTGTTTTTT
TRBJ2-2 . TRBV21-1 . CASITGPRLNTGELFF TGTGCCAGCATTACAGGACCGCGGTTGAACACCGGGGAGCTGTTTTTT
TRBJ2-5 few TRBV6-5 TRBD2 CASSYASGELETQYF TGTGCCAGCAGTTACGCTAGCGGCGAATTAGAGACCCAGTACTTC
TRBJ2-7 . TRBV10-2 TRBD1 CASRPRTGGTYEQYF TGCGCCAGCAGGCCCCGGACAGGCGGTACCTACGAGCAGTACTTC
TRBJ2-7 . TRBV30 . CAWSQQVNYEQYF TGTGCCTGGAGTCAACAGGTCAACTACGAGCAGTACTTC
TRBJ2-2 . TRBV10-3 TRBD1 CAISLPLEGAETGELFF TGTGCCATCAGTCTTCCTCTCGAGGGGGCAGAGACCGGGGAGCTGTTTTTT
TRBJ2-1 . TRBV9 TRBD1 CASSVSGGAVHEQFF TGTGCCAGCAGCGTTTCAGGGGGCGCGGTCCATGAGCAGTTCTTC
TRBJ1-6 . TRBV3-1/TRBV3-2 . CASSQAPSGNSPLHF TGTGCCAGCAGCCAAGCCCCGTCGGGGAATTCACCCCTCCACTTT
TRBJ1-1 . TRBV7-9 . CASSSTTGYTEAFF TGTGCCAGCAGCTCTACGACAGGCTACACTGAAGCTTTCTTT
TRBJ2-2 . TRBV9 TRBD1 CASSVGTGVTGELFF TGTGCCAGCAGCGTAGGGACAGGAGTTACCGGGGAGCTGTTTTTT
TRBJ2-7 . TRBV11-2 . CASSRARGPFYEQYF TGTGCCAGCAGCCGGGCCCGAGGGCCCTTTTACGAGCAGTACTTC
TRBJ2-7 few TRBV5-6 . CASSSGREQYF TGTGCCAGCAGCAGCGGTCGCGAGCAGTACTTC
TRBJ1-5 . TRBV6-5 . CASRSPGSYQPQHF TGTGCCAGCAGGTCCCCAGGGTCCTATCAGCCCCAGCATTTT